This record concerns one T cell receptor beta chain sequence. The antigen remains undetermined. The germline V gene encodes CDR1 SGHAT and CDR2 FQNNGV. With 1 base removed from V and 4 bases from J, the gap between germline ends came to 19 bases. This CDR3 contains 17 residues. The table came from immunoSEQ multiplex PCR; TCRdb's copy has only in-frame clones and leaves some out. The sample carries 1,500,000 or so clones, approximately 98.5% recorded once. The record originates from a study of shared clonotypes between healthy human individuals. Study details: Per donor, three plates held CD4 naive cells, three held CD4 memory, two held CD8 naive and one held CD8 memory. Whole-study results and caveats: How much donors shared clonotypes was expected to be affected by sequencing depth. Larger estimated richness was generally seen in naive subsets than in memory subsets. Owing to a small donor count, the genetic and exposure-history diversity represented was limited.

This chain joins TRBV11-2 and TRBJ2-5, with a weak D call TRBD2 (5 bases). The sequence was collected from a man aged 25-45 years in good health. Sample: naive CD4+ T cells sorted from blood. As for subset: CD45RA+ positively selected. The CDR3 sequence: CASSLGGNRGRLETQYF. CDR3 nucleotides: TGTGCCAGCAGCTTAGGGGGAAACAGAGGGCGTTTAGAGACCCAGTACTTC.